This T cell receptor (beta chain) was obtained from a study of cytomegalovirus exposure and HLA in healthy donors. For the study at large: Samples from HLA-typed donors yielded about 85 million unique TCRs in an early data release. General study points: The classifier, whose performance was assessed in both the original and validation cohorts, reportedly diagnosed cytomegalovirus status with high specificity and sensitivity. In a later analysis, V- and J-gene trimming of beta chains associated with a DCLRE1C missense variant, replicated independently.

Looked up from germline, CDR1 is KGHSH and CDR2 is LQKENI. The CDR3 is made up of 14 amino acids. Primers for the PCR totalled 60 Vbeta and 13 Jbeta. Libraries were prepared by immunoSEQ multiplex PCR; TCRdb keeps only in-frame clonotypes and omits some of them. The data contain about 180,000 clones, about three quarters of them singletons. Concerning this clone: Its antigen is as yet unknown. A read error may produce the germline difference seen at one junction end.

This chain uses TRBV18 with TRBJ2-7; D is unclear. The sample comprised PBMCs. This TCR was recovered from an older woman in good health and CMV-seropositive. CDR3 sequence: CASSPPFSRYEQYF. CDR3 in DNA: TGTGCCAGCTCTCCACCGTTTTCTAGATACGAGCAGTACTTC.